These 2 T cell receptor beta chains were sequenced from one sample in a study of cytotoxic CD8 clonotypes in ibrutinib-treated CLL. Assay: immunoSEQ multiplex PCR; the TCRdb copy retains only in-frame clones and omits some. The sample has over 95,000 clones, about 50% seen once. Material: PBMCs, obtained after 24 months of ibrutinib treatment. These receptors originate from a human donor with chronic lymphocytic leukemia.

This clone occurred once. The CDR3 DNA is TGCGCCAGCAGCTTGGGTGGGGCGGGGGTCGAGCAGTACTTC. Amino acid sequence: CASSLGGAGVEQYF. The rearrangement uses TRBV5-1 and TRBJ2-7; 7 bases fit TRBD2. With 0 bases clipped from V and 6 bases from J, the junction kept 6 bases outside the gene matches. The CDR3 spans 14 residues. Germline V gives CDR1 SGHRS, CDR2 YFSETQ. The whole variable domain, filled in from reference TRBV5-1 and TRBJ2-7, reads KAGVTQTPRYLIKTRGQQVTLSCSPISGHRSVSWYQQTPGQGLQFLFEYFSETQRNKGNFPGRFSGRQFSNSRSEMNVSTLELGDSALYLCASSLGGAGVEQYFGPGTRLTVT.

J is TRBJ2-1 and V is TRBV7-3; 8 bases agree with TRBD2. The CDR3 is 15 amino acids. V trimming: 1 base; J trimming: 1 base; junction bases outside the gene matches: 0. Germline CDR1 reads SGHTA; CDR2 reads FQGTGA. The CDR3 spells CASSLIAGSYNEQFF. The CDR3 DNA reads TGTGCCAGCAGCTTAATAGCGGGGTCCTACAATGAGCAGTTCTTC.